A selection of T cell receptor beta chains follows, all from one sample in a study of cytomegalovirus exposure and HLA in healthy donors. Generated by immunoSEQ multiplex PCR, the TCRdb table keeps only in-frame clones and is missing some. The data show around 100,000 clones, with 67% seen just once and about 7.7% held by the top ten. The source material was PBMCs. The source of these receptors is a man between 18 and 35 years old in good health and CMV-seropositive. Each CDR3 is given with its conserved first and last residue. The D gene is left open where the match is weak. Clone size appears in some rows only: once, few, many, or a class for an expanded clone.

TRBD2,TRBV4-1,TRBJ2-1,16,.,TGCGCCAGCAGCCAGCTAGCGGGGGGAACCTACAATGAGCAGTTCTTC,CASSQLAGGTYNEQFF
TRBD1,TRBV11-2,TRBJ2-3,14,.,TGTGCCAGCAGCTATGACAGGGTACAAGATACGCAGTATTTT,CASSYDRVQDTQYF
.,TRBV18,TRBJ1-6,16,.,TGTGCCAGCTCACCTGCGGGGGTAGAAGGGGTCTCCCCCCTCCACTTT,CASSPAGVEGVSPLHF
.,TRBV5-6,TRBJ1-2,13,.,TGTGCCAGCAGCTTATTCCAGGTTTGCGGCTACACCTTC,CASSLFQVCGYTF
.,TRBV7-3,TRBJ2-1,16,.,TGTGCCAGCAGCTTCCTAGTTGGGGCCCAGATTAATGAGCAGTTCTTC,CASSFLVGAQINEQFF
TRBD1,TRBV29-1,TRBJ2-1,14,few,TGCAGCGTTGAAGCCCGGACAGGGAAGAATGAGCAGTTCTTC,CSVEARTGKNEQFF
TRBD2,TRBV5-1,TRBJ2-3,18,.,TGCGCCAGCAGCTGGGAACCGTCCGGACTAGCGGGGGCAGATACGCAGTATTTT,CASSWEPSGLAGADTQYF
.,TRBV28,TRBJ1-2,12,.,TGTGCCAGCAGGAAACAGGGCTATGGCTACACCTTC,CASRKQGYGYTF
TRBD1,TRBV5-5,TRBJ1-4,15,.,TGTGCCAGCAGCGCAGGGGGCGGGGTAGTTGAAAAACTGTTTTTT,CASSAGGGVVEKLFF
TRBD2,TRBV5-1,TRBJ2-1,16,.,TGCGCCAGCAGTCTTACTAGCGGGGCTTCCTACAATGAGCAGTTCTTC,CASSLTSGASYNEQFF
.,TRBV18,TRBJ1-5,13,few,TGTGCCAGCTCACGACAGAGCAATCAGCCCCAGCATTTT,CASSRQSNQPQHF
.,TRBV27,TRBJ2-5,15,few,TGTGCCAGCAGTTTATGGTCGCTAGCTGGGGAGACCCAGTACTTC,CASSLWSLAGETQYF
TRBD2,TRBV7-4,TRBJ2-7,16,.,TGTGCCAGCAGCTTCAGGCGCGGGAGTAGTTCCTACGAGCAGTACTTC,CASSFRRGSSSYEQYF
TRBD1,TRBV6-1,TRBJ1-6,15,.,TGTGCCAGTACAGAAGGGACAGGCATTGGTTCACCCCTCCACTTT,CASTEGTGIGSPLHF
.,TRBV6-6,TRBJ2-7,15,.,TGTGCCAGCACTCCCCTGTGGGGCGATAACTACGAGCAGTACTTC,CASTPLWGDNYEQYF
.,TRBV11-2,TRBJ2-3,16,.,TGTGCCAGCAGCTTAGGGACACGTGTGCTGGCAGATACGCAGTATTTT,CASSLGTRVLADTQYF
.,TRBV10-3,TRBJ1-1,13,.,TGTGCCATCAGTGAGTCAGAGGGCCCCGAAGCTTTCTTT,CAISESEGPEAFF
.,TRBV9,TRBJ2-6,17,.,TGTGCCAGCAGCGTGGACTTGCGGGGCTCTGGGGCCAACGTCCTGACTTTC,CASSVDLRGSGANVLTF
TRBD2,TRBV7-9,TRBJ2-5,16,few,TGTGCCAGCAGCACGGGACTAGCGGGGGGCCAAGAGACCCAGTACTTC,CASSTGLAGGQETQYF
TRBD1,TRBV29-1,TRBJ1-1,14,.,TGCAGCGTTGAACCTGGACAGGATAACACTGAAGCTTTCTTT,CSVEPGQDNTEAFF
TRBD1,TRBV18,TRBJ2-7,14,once,TGTGCCAGCTCACATGGGACAGCTCCCGCCGAGCAGTACTTC,CASSHGTAPAEQYF
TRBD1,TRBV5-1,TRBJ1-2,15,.,TGCGCCAGCAGCTTTGACAGGGGGCACAACTATGGCTACACCTTC,CASSFDRGHNYGYTF
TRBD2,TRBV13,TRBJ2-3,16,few,TGTGCCAGCAGCCCCCGGACTAGCGGGGTTATAGATACGCAGTATTTT,CASSPRTSGVIDTQYF
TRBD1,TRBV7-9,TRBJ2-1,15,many,TGTGCCAGCAGCTTTACAACAGGGGTAGACAATGAGCAGTTCTTC,CASSFTTGVDNEQFF
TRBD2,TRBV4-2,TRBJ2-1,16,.,TGTGCCAGCAGCCAAGTACGCGGGGGAGCGGGCAATGAGCAGTTCTTC,CASSQVRGGAGNEQFF
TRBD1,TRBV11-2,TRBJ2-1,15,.,TGTGCCAGCAGAAACAGGACAGGCGATCTATACGAGCAGTTCTTC,CASRNRTGDLYEQFF
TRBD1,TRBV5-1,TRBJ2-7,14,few,TGCGCCAGCAGCGAAGGGACAGGCTCCTACGAGCAGTACTTC,CASSEGTGSYEQYF
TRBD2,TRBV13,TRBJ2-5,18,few,TGTGCCAGCAGCCCCCCATGGTCGGGGGGGACCCCCCAAGAGACCCAGTACTTC,CASSPPWSGGTPQETQYF
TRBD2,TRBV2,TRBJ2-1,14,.,TGTGCCAGCACGTTAGCGGGGGTCAGCAATGAGCAGTTCTTC,CASTLAGVSNEQFF
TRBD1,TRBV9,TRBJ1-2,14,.,TGTGCCAGCAGCCCTGATACAGGGGGAAAGGGCTACACCTTC,CASSPDTGGKGYTF
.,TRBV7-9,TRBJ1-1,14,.,TGTGCCAGCAGCTCGGGGAACCTGAACACTGAAGCTTTCTTT,CASSSGNLNTEAFF
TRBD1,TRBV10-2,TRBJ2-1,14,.,TGCGCCGCATCGCCGGACAGGGGAGTCAATGAGCAGTTCTTC,CAASPDRGVNEQFF
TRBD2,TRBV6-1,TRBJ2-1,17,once,TGTGCCAGCAGCGAACAAGGACGGGGGGGCCTTCGGAATGAGCAGTTCTTC,CASSEQGRGGLRNEQFF
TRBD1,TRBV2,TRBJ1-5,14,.,TGTGCCAGCAGTGAGACAGGGGCCGGGGGTGTCGGGCATTTT,CASSETGAGGVGHF
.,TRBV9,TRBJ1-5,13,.,TGTGCCAGCAGCGTTGACGGGGTTCAGCCCCAGCATTTT,CASSVDGVQPQHF
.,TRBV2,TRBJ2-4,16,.,TGTGCCAGCAGTGAAGCGCTTACTATAGCCAAAAACATTCAGTACTTC,CASSEALTIAKNIQYF
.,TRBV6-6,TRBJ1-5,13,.,TGTGCCAGCTCTGCAGGGTCCACTCAGCCCCAGCATTTT,CASSAGSTQPQHF
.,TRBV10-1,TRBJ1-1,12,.,TGCGCCAGCAGTGACAGGAACACTGAAGCTTTCTTT,CASSDRNTEAFF
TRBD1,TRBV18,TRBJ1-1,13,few,TGTGCCAGCTCACCTACAGGGGACACTGAAGCTTTCTTT,CASSPTGDTEAFF
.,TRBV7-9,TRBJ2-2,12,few,TGTGCCAGGGCGGGACCCGCCGGGGAGCTGTTTTTT,CARAGPAGELFF
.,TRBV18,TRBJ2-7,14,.,TGTGCCAGCTCACCCTCAACGGGGGTCTACGAGCAGTACTTC,CASSPSTGVYEQYF
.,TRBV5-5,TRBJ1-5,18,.,TGTGCCAGCAGCTTGGAGGTCAACGACGGGGTTGCGAATCAGCCCCAGCATTTT,CASSLEVNDGVANQPQHF
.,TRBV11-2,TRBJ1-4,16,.,TGTGCCAGCAGCTTAGTTCTGGGGAGCTTTAATGAAAAACTGTTTTTT,CASSLVLGSFNEKLFF
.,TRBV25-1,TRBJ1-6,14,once,TGTGCCAGCAGTACTGGATGGAGTAATTCACCCCTCCACTTC,CASSTGWSNSPLHF
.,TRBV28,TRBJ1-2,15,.,TGTGCCAGCATCAAGACTGGGGGGGTTGGGAATGGCTACACCTTC,CASIKTGGVGNGYTF
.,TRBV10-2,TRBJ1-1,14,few,TGCGCCAGCTATAACGCAGGGGTCTCCACTGAAGCTTTCTTT,CASYNAGVSTEAFF
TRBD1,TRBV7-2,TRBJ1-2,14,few,TGTGCCAGCAGTCAAAACAGGGGAACCCTCGGCTACACCTTC,CASSQNRGTLGYTF
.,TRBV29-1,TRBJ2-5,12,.,TGCAGCGGGAGCCCGGGTGGAGAGACCCAGTACTTC,CSGSPGGETQYF
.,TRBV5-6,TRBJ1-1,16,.,TGTGCCAGCAGCTTATTGCAGGGCGGTGGGCACACTGAAGCTTTCTTT,CASSLLQGGGHTEAFF
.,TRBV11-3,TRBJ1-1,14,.,TGTGCCAGCAGCTTACGGTTGCAGGGCGCTGAAGCTTTCTTT,CASSLRLQGAEAFF
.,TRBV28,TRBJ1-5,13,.,TGTGCCAGCAGCCAACAGGGAAGGCAGCCCCAGCATTTT,CASSQQGRQPQHF
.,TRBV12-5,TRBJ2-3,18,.,TGTGCTAGTGGTTCAAATCCCCGGAAAGGGGATTGGACAGATACGCAGTATTTT,CASGSNPRKGDWTDTQYF
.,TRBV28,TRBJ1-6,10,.,TGTGCCAGCAGTTCCTTAATCCTCCACTTT,CASSSLILHF